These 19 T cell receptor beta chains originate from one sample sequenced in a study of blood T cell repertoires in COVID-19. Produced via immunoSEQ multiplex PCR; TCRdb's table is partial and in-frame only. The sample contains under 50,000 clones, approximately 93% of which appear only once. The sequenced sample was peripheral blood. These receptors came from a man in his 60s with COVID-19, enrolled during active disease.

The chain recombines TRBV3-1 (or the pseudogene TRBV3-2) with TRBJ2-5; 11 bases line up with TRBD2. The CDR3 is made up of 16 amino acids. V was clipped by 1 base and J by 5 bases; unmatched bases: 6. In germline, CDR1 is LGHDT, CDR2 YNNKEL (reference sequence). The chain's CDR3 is CASSQGASGRSETQYF. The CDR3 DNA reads TGTGCCAGCAGCCAAGGGGCTAGCGGGAGGTCGGAGACCCAGTACTTC.

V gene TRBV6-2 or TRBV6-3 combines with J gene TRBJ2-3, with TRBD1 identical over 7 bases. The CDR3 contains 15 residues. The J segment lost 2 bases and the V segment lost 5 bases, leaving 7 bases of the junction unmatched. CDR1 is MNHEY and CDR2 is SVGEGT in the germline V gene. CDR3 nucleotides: TGTGCCAGCAGTGCGCCGGGACAGTTCACAGATACGCAGTATTTT. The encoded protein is CASSAPGQFTDTQYF.

CDR3 sequence (DNA): TGTGCCTGGAGTCGCAGCTATGGCTACACCTTC. Translation gives CAWSRSYGYTF. The rearrangement uses TRBV30 and TRBJ1-2; D unresolved. V was clipped by 2 bases and J by 4 bases, with 5 bases between them. CDR3 length: 11 residues. Germline loops: CDR1 GTSNPN, CDR2 SVGIG (reference sequence).

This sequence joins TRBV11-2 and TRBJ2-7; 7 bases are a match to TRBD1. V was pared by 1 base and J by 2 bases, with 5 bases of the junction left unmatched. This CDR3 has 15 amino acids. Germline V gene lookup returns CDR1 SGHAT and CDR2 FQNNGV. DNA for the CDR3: TGTGCCAGCAGCTTAGGACAGGGTCTCCCCTACGAGCAGTACTTC. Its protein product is CASSLGQGLPYEQYF.

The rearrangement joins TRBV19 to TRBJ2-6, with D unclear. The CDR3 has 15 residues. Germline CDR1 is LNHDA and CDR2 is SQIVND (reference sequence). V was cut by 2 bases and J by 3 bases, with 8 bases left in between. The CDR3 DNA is TGTGCCAGTAGTATATTGTTATATGGGGCCAACGTCCTGACTTTC. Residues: CASSILLYGANVLTF. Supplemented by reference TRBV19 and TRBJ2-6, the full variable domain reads DGGITQSPKYLFRKEGQNVTLSCEQNLNHDAMYWYRQDPGQGLRLIYYSQIVNDFQKGDIAEGYSVSREKKESFPLTVTSAQKNPTAFYLCASSILLYGANVLTFGAGSRLTVL.

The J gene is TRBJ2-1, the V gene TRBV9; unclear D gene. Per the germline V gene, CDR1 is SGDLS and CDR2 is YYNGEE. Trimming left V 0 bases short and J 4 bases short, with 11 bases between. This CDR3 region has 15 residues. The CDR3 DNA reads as TGTGCCAGCAGCGTAGCGCCGCGGCCGTACAATGAGCAGTTCTTC. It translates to CASSVAPRPYNEQFF. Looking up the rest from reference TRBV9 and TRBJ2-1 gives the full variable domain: DSGVTQTPKHLITATGQRVTLRCSPRSGDLSVYWYQQSLDQGLQFLIQYYNGEERAKGNILERFSAQQFPDLHSELNLSSLELGDSALYFCASSVAPRPYNEQFFGPGTRLTVL.

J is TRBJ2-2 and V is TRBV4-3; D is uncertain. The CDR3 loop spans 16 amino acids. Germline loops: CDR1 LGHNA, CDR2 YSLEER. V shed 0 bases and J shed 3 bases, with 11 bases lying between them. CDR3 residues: CASSQELWSHTGELFF. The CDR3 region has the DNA TGCGCCAGCAGCCAAGAGCTATGGAGTCACACCGGGGAGCTGTTTTTT.

The CDR3 region is CASSQEPPGGTGNEQFF. The CDR3 DNA reads as TGTGCCAGCAGCCAGGAACCTCCGGGGGGTACCGGGAATGAGCAGTTCTTC. The rearrangement joins TRBV3-1 (or the pseudogene TRBV3-2) to TRBJ2-1; 7 bases match TRBD2. The CDR3 sequence is 17 residues long. V lost 3 bases, J lost 7 bases, and 15 bases stayed unmatched. The germline V gene has CDR1 LGHDT and CDR2 YNNKEL (reference sequence).

CDR3 residues: CASSPTPTSGKNIQYF. The CDR3 bases are TGTGCCAGCAGCCCAACCCCGACTAGCGGCAAAAACATTCAGTACTTC. The V call is TRBV9, the J call TRBJ2-4; 9 bases map to TRBD2. The CDR3 sequence is 16 residues long. The ends lost 4 bases at V and 3 bases at J; junction bases unmatched: 8. Germline lookup yields CDR1 SGDLS and CDR2 YYNGEE.

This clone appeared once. In nucleotides, the CDR3 is TGTGCCAGCAGCTCAAGGACAGGCGGGAATTCACCCCTCCACTTT. Its protein is CASSSRTGGNSPLHF. The rearrangement joins TRBV9 to TRBJ1-6, with 7 bases aligning to TRBD1. Germline V lookup: CDR1 SGDLS, CDR2 YYNGEE. V dropped 4 bases and J dropped 7; count of bases not matched to a gene: 8. The CDR3 loop spans 15 amino acids.

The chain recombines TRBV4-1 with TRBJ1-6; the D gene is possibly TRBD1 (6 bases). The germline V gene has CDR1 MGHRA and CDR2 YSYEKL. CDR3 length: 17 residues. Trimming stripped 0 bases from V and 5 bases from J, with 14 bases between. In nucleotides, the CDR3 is TGCGCCAGCAGCCAAGATAACAGGGTTAGAAATAATTCACCCCTCCACTTT. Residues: CASSQDNRVRNNSPLHF.

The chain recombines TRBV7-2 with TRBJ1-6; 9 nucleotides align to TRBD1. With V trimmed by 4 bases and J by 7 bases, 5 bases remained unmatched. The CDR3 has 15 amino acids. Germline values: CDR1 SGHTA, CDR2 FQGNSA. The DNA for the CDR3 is TGTGCCAGCAGCTCGGGACAGGGAGGAAATTCACCCCTCCACTTT. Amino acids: CASSSGQGGNSPLHF.

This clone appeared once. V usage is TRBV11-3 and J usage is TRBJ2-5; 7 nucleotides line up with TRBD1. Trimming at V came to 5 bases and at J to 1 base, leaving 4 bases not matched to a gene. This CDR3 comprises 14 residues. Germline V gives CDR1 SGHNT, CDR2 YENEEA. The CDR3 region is CASSPTGSQETQYF. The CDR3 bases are TGTGCCAGCAGCCCGACAGGGAGCCAAGAGACCCAGTACTTC.

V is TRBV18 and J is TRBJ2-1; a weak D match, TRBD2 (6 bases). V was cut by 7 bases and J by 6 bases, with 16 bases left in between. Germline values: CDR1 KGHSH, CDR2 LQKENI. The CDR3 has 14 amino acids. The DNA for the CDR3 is TGTGCCAGCTGGCCACTTATGGGGGGCAATGAGCAGTTCTTC. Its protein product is CASWPLMGGNEQFF.

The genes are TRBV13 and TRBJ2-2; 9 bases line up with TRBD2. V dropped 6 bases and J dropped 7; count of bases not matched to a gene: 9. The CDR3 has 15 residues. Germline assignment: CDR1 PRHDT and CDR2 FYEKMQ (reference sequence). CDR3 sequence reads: CASSRRTSVIGELFF. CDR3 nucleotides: TGTGCCAGCAGTAGGAGGACTAGCGTCATCGGGGAGCTGTTTTTT.

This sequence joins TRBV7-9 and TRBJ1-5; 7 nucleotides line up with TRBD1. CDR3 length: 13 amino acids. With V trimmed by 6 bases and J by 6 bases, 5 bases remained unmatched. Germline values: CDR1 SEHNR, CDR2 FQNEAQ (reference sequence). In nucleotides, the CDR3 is TGTGCCAGCAGTTACAGGGGAAGTCAGCCCCAGCATTTT. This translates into CASSYRGSQPQHF.

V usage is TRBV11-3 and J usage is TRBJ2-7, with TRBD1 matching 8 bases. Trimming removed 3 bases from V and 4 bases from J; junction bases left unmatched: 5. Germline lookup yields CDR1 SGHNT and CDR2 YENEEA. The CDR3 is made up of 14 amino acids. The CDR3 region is CASSLGRGLYEQYF. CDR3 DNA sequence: TGTGCCAGCAGCTTGGGCAGGGGGCTTTACGAGCAGTACTTC.

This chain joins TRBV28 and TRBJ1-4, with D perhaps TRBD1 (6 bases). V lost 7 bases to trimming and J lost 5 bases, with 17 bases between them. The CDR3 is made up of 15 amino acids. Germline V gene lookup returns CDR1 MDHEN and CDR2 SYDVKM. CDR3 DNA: TGTGCCAGCACTAGTCCCAGTAGGGGGAATGAAAAACTGTTTTTT. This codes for CASTSPSRGNEKLFF. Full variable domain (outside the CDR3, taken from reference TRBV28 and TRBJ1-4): DVKVTQSSRYLVKRTGEKVFLECVQDMDHENMFWYRQDPGLGLRLIYFSYDVKMKEKGDIPEGYSVSREKKERFSLILESASTNQTSMYLCASTSPSRGNEKLFFGSGTQLSVL.

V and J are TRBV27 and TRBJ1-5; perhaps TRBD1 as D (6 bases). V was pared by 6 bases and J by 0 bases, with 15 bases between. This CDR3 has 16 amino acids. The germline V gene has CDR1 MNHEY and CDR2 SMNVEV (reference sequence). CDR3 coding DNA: TGTGCCAGCAGCAACTCCGGACAGTATAGCAATCAGCCCCAGCATTTT. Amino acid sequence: CASSNSGQYSNQPQHF.